Included here is one TCR beta chain sequence, with context. Its antigen is unknown. No qualities accompany the bases; no much larger clone lies one base away. This entry comes from a study of blood T cell repertoires in COVID-19 (dated by TCRdb to between 2020 and 2021). With respect to the entire study: Samples from collaborators originated in the United States, Italy and Spain and spanned both the acute and convalescent phases of COVID-19. The prospective study material was composed of cDNA or gDNA derived from T cells, B-cell-depleted T cells, or PBMCs. The dataset comprised deeply sampled blood TCRbeta repertoires from subjects exposed to, actively infected with, or recovered from COVID-19. A freely available public database, intended as a resource for researchers studying the immune response to SARS-CoV-2, is where the repertoires were released. Samples came from the ongoing ImmuneRACE study (first 160 participants) plus 1,254 subjects from 6 global collaborators. The sample metadata nearly always contained a de-identified subject ID, COVID-19 status, age in years and sex. Where available, HLA class I and class II types were obtained from metadata supplied by the sample provider rather than from assay-based typing. Points the paper makes about the study in general: The amount of clinical and demographic metadata varied by source and participant and was provided uncurated.

The immunoSEQ Assay, a bias-controlled multiplex PCR, was used to amplify TCRbeta CDR3 regions from genomic DNA. The source study handled its data this way. The number of nucleated cells in each sample was estimated by amplification of reference gene primers within the assay. Sequence reads were collapsed and filtered to measure the absolute abundance of every unique TCRbeta CDR3 rearrangement. For each sample, productive Simpson clonality was calculated as the square root of Simpson's diversity index over productive rearrangements. TCRdb's version of the immuneACCESS table is confined to in-frame rearrangements and falls short of the full clone set. An unresolved V gene accounts for under half of the shortfall where checked; the remainder is of unknown origin. V and J calls and clone size are given by that table; D and trimming were obtained from the DNA. The sample yields about 210,000 clones; about 88% were counted once. Jointly, the top ten make up about 5% of the sample.

The CDR1 and CDR2 encoded by the germline V gene are SNHLY and FYNNEI. The CDR3 runs 14 amino acids, cysteine and phenylalanine included. Of the read, only the CDR3 DNA is kept; its 42 bases are in frame from base 1. V loses 5 bases, J loses 6 bases, and the germline ends lie 16 bases apart. Each collaborating institution followed its own protocols to collect whole blood in K2EDTA tubes. For TCRbeta analysis, collaborators shipped samples in one of three forms: frozen whole blood, isolated PBMCs, or DNA extracted from either of those sample types. This clonotype originated in a woman aged 40 to 55 with acute or convalescent COVID-19. Sequencing was performed on peripheral blood. This sequence uses TRBV2 and TRBJ1-1; the D gene assignment is ambiguous. The CDR3 in this case is CASSQILRRAEAFF. The bases are TGTGCCAGCAGTCAAATACTACGGCGGGCTGAAGCTTTCTTT.